This TCR beta chain stems from a study of tumor-infiltrating lymphocytes in oesophageal squamous cell carcinoma (TCRdb year 2016). This clonotype came up many times. The target of this receptor is not known. No base quality values were provided; no much bigger clone lies one nucleotide off. Receptor amplification or capture employed PCR. TCRdb lists the instrument as Illumina HiSeq 2000. TCRdb itself trimmed the public reads at Q25 with fastp, ran MiXCR and retained productive beta chains. Each entry is one CDR3 protein sequence, shown with its most common DNA and genes. The sample table contains about 22,000 distinct CDR3 sequences; only one count was recorded for roughly 32% of them. Of the sample, 15% to 20% is held by the ten largest clones. V is reduced by 0 bases and J by 2 bases, leaving a spacing of 8 bases between them. The CDR3 holds 16 amino acids from the cysteine to the phenylalanine. The retained sequence is limited to the CDR3, 48 bases, with the frame set at the first base. Per the germline V gene (reference sequence), MNHEY is the CDR1 and SMNVEV is the CDR2.

The chain couples TRBV27 to TRBJ1-6; tentative D gene TRBD1, with 6 bases matching. This TCR came from a female donor with esophageal squamous cell carcinoma. Specimen: esophageal tumor tissue. The base sequence is TGTGCCAGCAGTTTATCCGCAGGGGCCTATAATTCACCCCTCCACTTT. Translation gives CASSLSAGAYNSPLHF.